This TCR beta chain was documented in a study of radiotherapy plus CTLA-4 blockade in lung cancer. On the study more broadly: For around 18% of patients, objective responses occurred, and 30% to 35% had disease control.

Sequencing used immunoSEQ multiplex PCR; TCRdb keeps in-frame clones, though not all of them. The table includes 90,000 to 150,000 clones, about four fifths detected once. In chemo-refractory metastatic non-small-cell lung cancer, patients got ipilimumab CTLA-4 blockade together with focal radiation. A word on this clone: Its antigen is unidentified.

The CDR3 totals 15 residues. Unmatched junction bases numbered 4, after V lost 4 bases and J lost 7 bases. The germline V gene encodes CDR1 SGHTS and CDR2 YDEGEE. Findings and caveats of the study: Some TCR clones had been derived from tumors. These clones expanded in peripheral blood after radiotherapy plus ipilimumab. It was early blood T cell clone dynamics, with interferon-beta, that reportedly best predicted response.

The chain carries TRBV5-8 and TRBJ2-1, with 14 bases that match TRBD2. This receptor was identified in a human donor with non-small cell lung cancer who had a partial response to radiotherapy plus ipilimumab. This sample comprised peripheral blood, obtained from a patient treated with radiotherapy plus ipilimumab. CDR3 in amino acids: CASSKGLAGANEQFF. The CDR3 nucleotides are TGTGCCAGCAGCAAGGGACTAGCGGGAGCAAATGAGCAGTTCTTC.